Shown below are 21 T cell receptor beta chains from a single sample sequenced in a study of blood T cell repertoires in COVID-19. Sequenced by immunoSEQ multiplex PCR; TCRdb stores in-frame clones only, minus some. In the table there are roughly 120,000 clones, approximately 87% of which are singletons. Sequencing was performed on peripheral blood. The receptors stem from a woman aged 60 to 75 with acute or convalescent COVID-19.

The DNA of the CDR3 is TGCGCCAGCAGCTTGGTGACTTTCGCTAGCACAGATACGCAGTATTTT. The encoded protein is CASSLVTFASTDTQYF. The chain carries TRBV5-1 and TRBJ2-3; D is undetermined. V gave up 0 bases and J gave up 0 bases, with 11 bases separating them. Germline V gene sequence: CDR1 SGHRS, CDR2 YFSETQ. CDR3 length equals 16 residues.

CDR3 DNA: TGCAGTGCTAGTAATAGTCCCGGGGAGCTGTTTTTT. Protein sequence: CSASNSPGELFF. This rearrangement joins TRBV20-1 to TRBJ2-2; D not resolved. Between the trimmed V and J ends, which lost 3 bases and 6 bases, there was a span of 8 bases. CDR1 and CDR2 from the germline V gene are DFQATT and SNEGSKA (reference sequence). The CDR3 covers 12 residues.

J is TRBJ1-3 and V is TRBV19; the D is unclear. The ends were cut back, 2 bases at V and 1 base at J, with 18 bases in the middle. The CDR3 covers 18 residues. The germline CDR1 and CDR2 sequences are LNHDA and SQIVND (reference sequence). Here the CDR3 reads CASSILLLERTSGNTIYF. As DNA, the CDR3 is TGTGCCAGTAGTATACTGCTTTTGGAGAGAACTTCTGGAAACACCATATATTTT. Complete variable domain (other parts from reference TRBV19 and TRBJ1-3): DGGITQSPKYLFRKEGQNVTLSCEQNLNHDAMYWYRQDPGQGLRLIYYSQIVNDFQKGDIAEGYSVSREKKESFPLTVTSAQKNPTAFYLCASSILLLERTSGNTIYFGEGSWLTVV.

This chain joins TRBV5-4 and TRBJ2-7; the D is unclear. V was pared by 0 bases and J by 6 bases, with 4 bases between. Looked up from germline, CDR1 is SGHNT and CDR2 is YYREEE (reference sequence). This CDR3 region has 11 residues. For the CDR3, the DNA is TGTGCCAGCAGCTTGGCTAGCGAGCAGTACTTC. Translating it yields CASSLASEQYF.

In this sample, this clone turned up once. The chain couples TRBV15 to TRBJ2-7; D is ambiguous. Germline CDR1 reads LNHNV; CDR2 reads YYDKDF (reference sequence). This CDR3 has 13 residues. V was pared by 1 base and J by 4 bases, with 8 bases between. CDR3 in amino acids: CATSRAGVYEQYF. The CDR3 DNA follows: TGTGCCACCAGCAGAGCTGGAGTTTACGAGCAGTACTTC.

This rearrangement joins TRBV10-3 to TRBJ1-2; D remains unclear. V lost 0 bases, J lost 2 bases, and 16 bases lay in between. This CDR3 has 17 residues. CDR1 is ENHRY and CDR2 is SYGVKD in the germline V gene. CDR3: CAISESQVLGVNYGYTF. CDR3 in DNA: TGTGCCATCAGTGAGTCGCAGGTACTAGGAGTCAACTATGGCTACACCTTC.

Concerning this clone itself: Other nucleotide sequences in the sample specify the same CDR3. The chain has TRBV29-1 and TRBJ2-2; D is ambiguous. CDR3 length equals 11 residues. Trimming left V 4 bases short and J 4 bases short, with 4 bases between. Germline CDR1 and CDR2: SQVTM and ANQGSEA. CDR3 DNA sequence: TGCAGCGTTGCAGGCACCGGGGAGCTGTTTTTT. Its protein product is CSVAGTGELFF.

The chain links TRBV6-5 to TRBJ2-2, with 8 bases aligning to TRBD2. Germline CDR1 MNHEY, CDR2 SVGAGI. J gave up 6 bases and V 6 bases, and 9 bases lay outside the gene matches. CDR3 size: 15 residues. CDR3 in DNA: TGTGCCAGCAGGGAGCGGGAGACTGTTGCCGGGGAGCTGTTTTTT. It encodes CASRERETVAGELFF.

The sample holds one count of this clone. The chain joins TRBV11-2 to TRBJ1-5, with D possibly being TRBD1 (5 bases). V gave up 1 base and J gave up 4 bases, with 5 bases separating them. This CDR3 spans 13 amino acids. CDR1 and CDR2 from the germline V gene are SGHAT and FQNNGV. The DNA of the CDR3 is TGTGCCAGCAGCTTAGGGACAAATCAGCCCCAGCATTTT. Protein product: CASSLGTNQPQHF.

The count of this clone is one. The rearrangement links TRBV30 to TRBJ1-3; TRBD1 is a possible D gene (6 bases). The length of the CDR3 is 14 residues. Germline values: CDR1 GTSNPN, CDR2 SVGIG (reference sequence). Trimming left V 4 bases short and J 0 bases short, with 10 bases between. The DNA of the CDR3 is TGTGCCTGGAACGACAGGAGCTCTGGAAACACCATATATTTT. It yields the protein CAWNDRSSGNTIYF.

The chain joins TRBV6-5 to TRBJ2-7; 8 positions agree with TRBD2. The CDR3 loop spans 15 amino acids. The ends lost 6 bases at V and 4 bases at J; junction bases unmatched: 11. The germline V gene has CDR1 MNHEY and CDR2 SVGAGI. The CDR3 reads CASRPGGWYGYEQYF. The CDR3 DNA is TGTGCCAGCAGACCGGGGGGGTGGTACGGGTACGAGCAGTACTTC.

The chain combines TRBV28 with TRBJ2-2, with 8 bases identical to TRBD1. This CDR3 contains 16 residues. Germline CDR1 reads MDHEN; CDR2 reads SYDVKM. J lost 1 base, V lost 6 bases, and 7 bases had no gene match. DNA of the CDR3: TGTGCCAGCAGGCCCTGGGGACAGGAGAACACCGGGGAGCTGTTTTTT. Translation gives CASRPWGQENTGELFF.

This chain links TRBV30 with TRBJ2-7; D may be TRBD2 (5 bases). CDR3 length: 13 amino acids. Per the germline V gene, CDR1 is GTSNPN and CDR2 is SVGIG (reference sequence). V was shortened by 5 bases and J by 6 bases, with 17 bases between the two germline ends. The CDR3 DNA is TGTGCCTGGGTCCCGGGGAGTGGTGCCGAGCAGTACTTC. Amino acid sequence: CAWVPGSGAEQYF.

This chain uses TRBV29-1 with TRBJ1-3; possibly TRBD1 for D (5 bases). The germline gives CDR1 SQVTM, CDR2 ANQGSEA. The CDR3 runs 13 residues. The V end was cut by 2 bases, the J end by 4 bases, with 9 bases between. Written as DNA, the CDR3 is TGCAGCGTTGAAATTGCAGGGGGAAACACCATATATTTT. This sequence encodes CSVEIAGGNTIYF.

The chain recombines TRBV5-8 with TRBJ2-3; D may be TRBD1 (8 bases). The CDR3 totals 14 residues. The germline V and J ends were trimmed by 1 base and 8 bases, with 14 bases remaining between them. From germline, CDR1 is SGHTS and CDR2 YDEGEE. CDR3 nucleotide sequence: TGTGCCAGCAGCTTGAACAGGGGGGGGAGTACGCAGTATTTT. It yields the protein CASSLNRGGSTQYF.

This chain connects TRBV5-1 to TRBJ1-3, with a possible D match to TRBD1 (6 bases). The V end was cut by 3 bases, the J end by 0 bases, with 13 bases between. CDR1 SGHRS and CDR2 YFSETQ come from the germline V gene. CDR3 length: 16 residues. CDR3 in DNA: TGCGCCAGCAGCTGGGGGCAGATAGTCTCTGGAAACACCATATATTTT. Its translation: CASSWGQIVSGNTIYF.

This clone was seen at least ten times. V usage is TRBV6-5 and J usage is TRBJ1-5; 8 bases align to TRBD1. This CDR3 is 14 amino acids long. V shed 10 bases, J shed 4 bases, and the junction held 9 bases outside the gene matches. Germline V gene lookup returns CDR1 MNHEY and CDR2 SVGAGI. CDR3 DNA sequence: TGTGCCACCAGGCGGACAGGGAGGAATCAGCCCCAGCATTTT. Encoded protein: CATRRTGRNQPQHF.

The V and J genes are TRBV12-3 or TRBV12-4 and TRBJ2-6, with 7 nucleotides matching TRBD2. The V gene end was trimmed by 6 bases and the J gene end by 13 bases; junction bases not matched to a gene: 3. The CDR3 is 11 amino acids. CDR3 DNA: TGTGCCAGCAGCGTCGGGGGGGTCCTGACTTTC. It is translated as CASSVGGVLTF.

The chain employs TRBV7-9 and TRBJ1-4; D is perhaps TRBD1 (5 bases). CDR3 length: 17 residues. Germline CDR1 and CDR2: SEHNR and FQNEAQ (reference sequence). The ends were cut back, 5 bases at V and 8 bases at J, with 24 bases in the middle. CDR3 coding DNA: TGTGCCAGCAGCCCAAGTAGGGTTGGGGCGTCGAGGGAAAAACTGTTTTTT. This gives the protein CASSPSRVGASREKLFF.

V usage is TRBV6-5 and J usage is TRBJ2-7; the match to TRBD1 covers 9 bases. The CDR3 totals 15 residues. The junction had 8 bases not matched to a gene; V was cut back by 7 bases and J by 1 base. CDR1 and CDR2 from the germline V gene are MNHEY and SVGAGI. The CDR3 coding sequence is TGTGCCAGCAAAAAGTCCGGGACAGGGTCCTACGAGCAGTACTTC. It encodes CASKKSGTGSYEQYF.

The chain couples TRBV6-5 to TRBJ1-2; possible D gene TRBD1, 5 bases. The CDR3 sequence is 15 residues long. The V end was cut by 6 bases, the J end by 4 bases, with 18 bases between. Germline CDR1 and CDR2: MNHEY and SVGAGI. The CDR3 region has the DNA TGTGCCAGCAGAGTGGGGGGAACGACAATCTATGGCTACACCTTC. Encoded protein: CASRVGGTTIYGYTF.